The next 25 T cell receptor beta chains were all read from a single sample in a study of control samples from healthy donors and cancer patients. Profiling relied on immunoSEQ multiplex PCR, and the TCRdb table lists in-frame clones only, not all of them. Counted here are about 120,000 clones, around nine tenths occurring once; the ten biggest clones make up around an eighth. The sample taken for sequencing was blood. These TCRs come from a man aged 25 to 40 in good health.

The chain combines TRBV10-3 with TRBJ1-5; D is undetermined. The V end lost 0 bases, the J end lost 5 bases, and 5 bases lay between the germline ends. The germline CDR1 and CDR2 sequences are ENHRY and SYGVKD. The length of the CDR3 is 13 residues. In nucleotides, the CDR3 is TGTGCCATCAGTGAGTCGAGGGATCAGCCCCAGCATTTT. Translating gives CAISESRDQPQHF.

This sequence joins TRBV19 and TRBJ1-1, with D maybe TRBD1 (5 bases). V lost 3 bases, J lost 4 bases, and 9 bases lay in between. CDR3 length equals 13 residues. Germline V gives CDR1 LNHDA, CDR2 SQIVND (reference sequence). This CDR3 is CASSMGTPTEAFF. CDR3 nucleotides: TGTGCCAGTAGTATGGGGACCCCCACTGAAGCTTTCTTT.

The rearrangement uses TRBV29-1 and TRBJ2-7, with TRBD2 matching 10 bases. This CDR3 is 13 amino acids long. Germline CDR1 SQVTM, CDR2 ANQGSEA. V lost 4 bases, J lost 5 bases, and 5 bases stayed unmatched. This CDR3 is CSVARLAGDEQYF. For the CDR3, the DNA is TGCAGCGTTGCGCGGCTAGCGGGGGACGAGCAGTACTTC.

The CDR3 here is CASSLSASGGTNEQFF. CDR3 DNA: TGTGCCAGCAGTTTATCAGCTAGCGGGGGTACCAATGAGCAGTTCTTC. The J gene is TRBJ2-1, the V gene TRBV27; 10 bases are shared with TRBD2. Germline V gene lookup returns CDR1 MNHEY and CDR2 SMNVEV (reference sequence). Losses at the gene ends were 0 bases for V and 6 bases for J; bases not matched to a gene: 5. The CDR3 extends over 16 amino acids.

The rearrangement links TRBV2 to TRBJ1-5, with 8 bases aligning to TRBD1. This CDR3 contains 15 residues. J lost 7 bases, V lost 7 bases, and 12 bases had no gene match. Germline V gives CDR1 SNHLY, CDR2 FYNNEI. CDR3 nucleotides: TGTGCCAGCAACCTCGGACAGGGCACGCACCAGCCCCAGCATTTT. Its protein product is CASNLGQGTHQPQHF.

V usage is TRBV2 and J usage is TRBJ1-3, with D maybe TRBD1 (6 bases). Germline values: CDR1 SNHLY, CDR2 FYNNEI. The ends were cut back, 4 bases at V and 0 bases at J, with 13 bases in the middle. The CDR3 covers 16 residues. CDR3 loop: CASSATGHLSGNTIYF. CDR3 sequence (DNA): TGTGCCAGCAGTGCTACGGGACACCTCTCTGGAAACACCATATATTTT.

The chain combines TRBV29-1 with TRBJ2-1; the D is unclear. Germline V gene data show CDR1 as SQVTM and CDR2 as ANQGSEA. The V end was cut by 6 bases, the J end by 7 bases, with 7 bases between. This CDR3 is built from 10 residues. CDR3 protein: CSVFRNEQFF. CDR3 DNA: TGCAGCGTCTTCAGGAATGAGCAGTTCTTC.

This chain links TRBV2 with TRBJ1-6; D remains unclear. Per the germline V gene, CDR1 is SNHLY and CDR2 is FYNNEI. The CDR3 extends over 14 amino acids. V dropped 6 bases and J dropped 0 bases, with 6 bases sitting between them. CDR3 nucleotides: TGTGCCAGCAGGGAGTTCTCCTATAATTCACCCCTCCACTTT. It is translated as CASREFSYNSPLHF.

V gene TRBV5-8 combines with J gene TRBJ2-7, with 7 nucleotides matching TRBD2. V shed 1 base, J shed 7 bases, and the junction held 8 bases outside the gene matches. CDR1 and CDR2 (germline): SGHTS, YDEGEE. The CDR3 has 14 residues. The CDR3 is CASSLSGGSGEQYF. In DNA, the CDR3 is TGTGCCAGCAGCTTGTCGGGGGGTTCCGGAGAGCAGTACTTC.

This clone was observed a handful of times. Other DNA sequences of this sample code for an identical CDR3. The V call is TRBV2, the J call TRBJ1-1, with D tentatively TRBD1 (6 bases). The CDR3 has 15 residues. V lost 3 bases to trimming and J lost 0 bases, with 11 bases between them. CDR1 and CDR2 (germline): SNHLY, FYNNEI. In DNA form, the CDR3 reads TGTGCCAGCAGTGATCGGGGGGCGATGAACACTGAAGCTTTCTTT. Its translation is CASSDRGAMNTEAFF.

This chain uses TRBV19 with TRBJ1-2; D perhaps matches TRBD1 (5 bases). The V end lost 2 bases, the J end lost 2 bases, and 18 bases lay between the germline ends. Looked up from germline, CDR1 is LNHDA and CDR2 is SQIVND (reference sequence). The CDR3 is 17 residues long. CDR3 coding DNA: TGTGCCAGTAGTATAATCGTCCGGGGCTACGCGAACTATGGCTACACCTTC. It is translated as CASSIIVRGYANYGYTF.

This rearrangement joins TRBV5-1 to TRBJ1-2, with 8 bases lining up with TRBD1. Germline assignment: CDR1 SGHRS and CDR2 YFSETQ. After removal of 1 base from V and 6 bases from J, the junction contained 2 bases not matched to a gene. The CDR3 contains 13 residues. Here the CDR3 DNA reads TGCGCCAGCAGCTTGACAGGGGGTGATGGCTACACCTTC. Translated: CASSLTGGDGYTF.

The chain has TRBV12-3 or TRBV12-4 and TRBJ1-5; tentatively, D is TRBD1 (5 bases). Trimming removed 6 bases at V and 1 base at J, with 7 bases between. The CDR3 contains 13 residues. The CDR3 sequence is CASSRQSNQPQHF. For the CDR3, the DNA is TGTGCCAGCAGCAGACAGAGCAATCAGCCCCAGCATTTT.

CDR3 sequence reads: CASSGALRGSNQPQHF. The DNA for the CDR3 is TGCGCCAGCAGCGGAGCGCTTCGGGGGAGCAATCAGCCCCAGCATTTT. The rearrangement joins TRBV4-1 to TRBJ1-5; possible D gene TRBD1, 5 bases. Germline V gene data show CDR1 as MGHRA and CDR2 as YSYEKL. The CDR3 extends over 16 amino acids. The ends were cut back, 5 bases at V and 1 base at J, with 15 bases in the middle.

The chain combines TRBV5-4 with TRBJ2-5; the match to TRBD2 covers 9 bases. Germline CDR1 is SGHNT and CDR2 is YYREEE (reference sequence). Trimming cost V 7 bases and J 4 bases; bases outside gene matches: 8. CDR3 length equals 14 residues. The CDR3 DNA follows: TGTGCCAGCGGCGGAGCGCGGGGGGGAGAGACCCAGTACTTC. As protein: CASGGARGGETQYF.

The sample holds one count of this clone. V gene TRBV30 combines with J gene TRBJ1-1; D possibly corresponds to TRBD1 (6 bases). The ends were cut back, 2 bases at V and 0 bases at J, with 10 bases in the middle. CDR1 and CDR2 from the germline V gene are GTSNPN and SVGIG (reference sequence). This CDR3 has 14 amino acids. The CDR3 DNA reads TGTGCCTGGAGTAGGGGGGAAATGAACACTGAAGCTTTCTTT. It specifies CAWSRGEMNTEAFF.

The chain couples TRBV24-1 to TRBJ2-1, with TRBD2 matching 10 bases. CDR1 and CDR2 from the germline V gene are KGHDR and SFDVKD. This CDR3 is 16 amino acids long. V shed 4 bases and J 8 bases; nucleotides not matched to a gene: 10. The chain's CDR3 is CATSDPSGGAHYEQFF. The CDR3 bases are TGTGCCACCAGTGACCCGAGCGGGGGGGCCCATTATGAGCAGTTCTTC.

This clone was observed a few times. The chain recombines TRBV24-1 with TRBJ2-3; D gene uncertain. With 9 bases removed from V and 2 bases from J, the gap between germline ends came to 8 bases. CDR1 and CDR2 (germline): KGHDR, SFDVKD. The CDR3 totals 12 residues. CDR3 sequence (DNA): TGTGCCACCTCCAAGACCACAGATACGCAGTATTTT. It translates to CATSKTTDTQYF.

The rearrangement links TRBV9 to TRBJ2-3; D gene uncertain. There are 13 residues in the CDR3. V was pared by 0 bases and J by 0 bases, with 2 bases between. Germline V gene lookup returns CDR1 SGDLS and CDR2 YYNGEE. CDR3 residues: CASSVESTDTQYF. The CDR3, as DNA: TGTGCCAGCAGCGTAGAAAGCACAGATACGCAGTATTTT.

This clone was seen only once. This chain connects TRBV10-3 to TRBJ2-7; D tentatively fits TRBD1 or TRBD2 (6 bases each). This CDR3 is 15 amino acids long. Trimming took off 1 base at V and 7 bases at J, with 17 bases between the two ends. The germline CDR1 and CDR2 sequences are ENHRY and SYGVKD. The CDR3 nucleotides are TGTGCCATCAGTGAGTTAACCGGGGGCCGGGGGGAGCAGTACTTC. As protein: CAISELTGGRGEQYF.

V usage is TRBV12-3 or TRBV12-4 and J usage is TRBJ1-5, with 7 positions matching TRBD1. Trimming cost V 6 bases and J 7 bases; bases outside gene matches: 6. CDR3 size: 13 residues. The CDR3 sequence is CASSLDRAQPQHF. CDR3 DNA: TGTGCCAGCAGCCTCGACAGGGCGCAGCCCCAGCATTTT.

The rearrangement joins TRBV12-3 or TRBV12-4 to TRBJ1-1; D call uncertain. V lost 6 bases and J 10 bases, leaving 15 bases between the germline ends. The CDR3 consists of 12 residues. The CDR3 DNA reads as TGTGCCAGCAGCAATCACGCGTCGACAGCTTTCTTT. Translated, it gives CASSNHASTAFF.

J is TRBJ1-1 and V is TRBV15; no clear D gene. CDR3 length equals 14 residues. Germline V gene data show CDR1 as LNHNV and CDR2 as YYDKDF (reference sequence). V lost 0 bases and J 0 bases, leaving 5 bases between the germline ends. The CDR3 loop is CATSRDLMNTEAFF. Written as DNA, the CDR3 is TGTGCCACCAGCAGAGATCTGATGAACACTGAAGCTTTCTTT.

The rearrangement uses TRBV14 and TRBJ2-3, with unresolved D. The CDR3 sequence is 16 residues long. V lost 0 bases and J 1 base, leaving 11 bases between the germline ends. CDR1 is SGHDN and CDR2 is FVKESK in the germline V gene. The CDR3 sequence: CASSQDGFWGTDTQYF. CDR3 DNA: TGTGCCAGCAGCCAAGACGGGTTTTGGGGCACAGATACGCAGTATTTT. The entire variable domain, with the rest obtained from reference TRBV14 and TRBJ2-3, is as follows: EAGVTQFPSHSVIEKGQTVTLRCDPISGHDNLYWYRRVMGKEIKFLLHFVKESKQDESGMPNNRFLAERTGGTYSTLKVQPAELEDSGVYFCASSQDGFWGTDTQYFGPGTRLTVL.

This clone was seen just once. The chain is built from TRBV15 and TRBJ1-1, with a weak D call TRBD1 (5 bases). Germline V gene lookup returns CDR1 LNHNV and CDR2 YYDKDF (reference sequence). This CDR3 comprises 16 residues. V lost 1 base and J 4 bases, leaving 16 bases between the germline ends. This CDR3 is CATSRGAGGWGTEAFF. For the CDR3, the DNA is TGTGCCACCAGCAGAGGTGCTGGGGGGTGGGGCACTGAAGCTTTCTTT.